This passage covers 18 T cell receptor beta chains from one sample sequenced in a study of cytomegalovirus exposure and HLA in healthy donors. 60 Vbeta and 13 Jbeta primers were used in PCR. The method was immunoSEQ multiplex PCR; TCRdb's version includes in-frame clones alone and lacks a portion of them. There are approximately 96,000 clones in the sample; 74% occur only once, and about 1.8% lies in the top ten. The sequencing input was PBMCs. The origin of the receptors is a male donor in good health and CMV-seronegative.

This clone has a single count. The genes are TRBV29-1 and TRBJ2-7, with a possible D match to TRBD1 (5 bases). This CDR3 has 12 amino acids. V was cut by 1 base and J by 6 bases, with 10 bases left in between. The germline V gene encodes CDR1 SQVTM and CDR2 ANQGSEA. CDR3 DNA: TGCAGCGTTGAAGTCAGGGTAGGCGAGCAGTACTTC. This gives the protein CSVEVRVGEQYF.

This clone has just one count. The chain couples TRBV27 to TRBJ2-7, with D maybe TRBD1 (6 bases). V was shortened by 2 bases and J by 7 bases, with 12 bases between the two germline ends. The length of the CDR3 is 13 residues. Germline CDR1 is MNHEY and CDR2 is SMNVEV (reference sequence). The CDR3 coding sequence is TGTGCCAGCAGTTTAGACAGGCTGAGAGAGCAGTACTTC. Its translation: CASSLDRLREQYF.

J is TRBJ2-1 and V is TRBV7-9; possibly TRBD1 for D (5 bases). V dropped 6 bases and J dropped 15 bases, with 18 bases sitting between them. The CDR3 length is 12 residues. Germline V CDR1 and CDR2: SEHNR, FQNEAQ (reference sequence). The chain's CDR3 is CASSYETASPFF. CDR3 nucleotides: TGTGCCAGCAGTTACGAGACAGCCTCACCGTTCTTC.

The sample holds a few counts of this clone. The chain has TRBV6-5 and TRBJ2-7; 7 bases line up with TRBD2. Germline CDR1 and CDR2: MNHEY and SVGAGI. Unmatched junction bases numbered 9, after V lost 7 bases and J lost 3 bases. The CDR3 is 14 amino acids. In nucleotides, the CDR3 is TGTGCCAGCACACGGGGGAGGGCCGACTACGAGCAGTACTTC. Translated, it gives CASTRGRADYEQYF.

J is TRBJ2-1 and V is TRBV25-1; D possibly corresponds to TRBD1 (6 bases). This CDR3 region has 14 residues. Germline V gene sequence: CDR1 MGHDK, CDR2 SYGVNS. Trimming left V 5 bases short and J 11 bases short, with 19 bases between. Here the CDR3 reads CASSNPGGPIKQFF. CDR3 sequence (DNA): TGTGCCAGCAGTAACCCTGGGGGCCCTATTAAGCAGTTCTTC.

This clone appeared once. V is TRBV2 and J is TRBJ1-1, with 11 bases that match TRBD1. The J segment lost 12 bases and the V segment lost 6 bases, leaving 6 bases of the junction unmatched. Germline CDR1 and CDR2: SNHLY and FYNNEI. The CDR3 sequence is 12 residues long. This CDR3 reads CASRPDRGLPFF. The CDR3 nucleotides read TGTGCCAGCAGGCCGGACAGGGGGCTCCCTTTCTTT.

V and J are TRBV28 and TRBJ1-1; D is possibly TRBD1 (5 bases). V lost 2 bases, J lost 4 bases, and 17 bases lay in between. Germline V gives CDR1 MDHEN, CDR2 SYDVKM. This CDR3 comprises 16 residues. This CDR3 reads CASSLAGLAKSTEAFF. The CDR3 DNA follows: TGTGCCAGCAGTTTAGCGGGGCTCGCCAAGAGCACTGAAGCTTTCTTT. The variable domain in full, completed from reference TRBV28 and TRBJ1-1, reads DVKVTQSSRYLVKRTGEKVFLECVQDMDHENMFWYRQDPGLGLRLIYFSYDVKMKEKGDIPEGYSVSREKKERFSLILESASTNQTSMYLCASSLAGLAKSTEAFFGQGTRLTVV.

This CDR3 is CASSLGEVGGEQYF. The DNA of the CDR3 is TGTGCCAGCAGCTTAGGGGAAGTCGGGGGCGAGCAGTACTTC. The chain is built from TRBV11-3 and TRBJ2-7; a weak D match, TRBD2 (6 bases). The CDR3 sequence is 14 residues long. The germline V gene encodes CDR1 SGHNT and CDR2 YENEEA. V lost 1 base, J lost 6 bases, and 13 bases lay in between. Variable domain in full (rest from reference TRBV11-3 and TRBJ2-7): EAGVVQSPRYKIIEKKQPVAFWCNPISGHNTLYWYLQNLGQGPELLIRYENEEAVDDSQLPKDRFSAERLKGVDSTLKIQPAELGDSAVYLCASSLGEVGGEQYFGPGTRLTVT.

This chain joins TRBV4-2 and TRBJ2-1; TRBD2 matches at 10 bases. The CDR3 has 17 amino acids. The junction had 8 bases not matched to a gene; V was cut back by 5 bases and J by 1 base. Germline values: CDR1 LGHNA, CDR2 YNFKEQ. CDR3 DNA: TGTGCCAGCAGCTACCGTAGCGGGAGGAGTTCCTACAATGAGCAGTTCTTC. Residues: CASSYRSGRSSYNEQFF.

The rearrangement uses TRBV5-1 and TRBJ1-3; TRBD1 might be the D (5 bases). The CDR3 has 13 residues. Trimming stripped 6 bases from V and 2 bases from J, with 9 bases between. The V gene's germline CDR1 is SGHRS and CDR2 YFSETQ. The DNA of the CDR3 is TGCGCCAGCAACCAGGGCACTGGAAACACCATATATTTT. The encoded protein is CASNQGTGNTIYF.

The gene calls are TRBV25-1 and TRBJ1-1; D uncertain. V was shortened by 4 bases and J by 1 base, with 7 bases between the two germline ends. The CDR3 contains 13 residues. Germline CDR1 and CDR2: MGHDK and SYGVNS. This CDR3 reads CASSGQANTEAFF. DNA of the CDR3: TGTGCCAGCAGTGGGCAGGCGAACACTGAAGCTTTCTTT.

The CDR3 is CASSLGAGGGTDTQYF. Here the CDR3 DNA reads TGTGCCAGCAGTTTGGGGGCAGGGGGCGGCACAGATACGCAGTATTTT. V usage is TRBV6-5 and J usage is TRBJ2-3; 8 bases are shared with TRBD1. The length of the CDR3 is 16 residues. CDR1 and CDR2 from the germline V gene are MNHEY and SVGAGI. Germline trimming cut 4 bases from V and 1 base from J; bases unmatched to any gene: 7.

The rearrangement uses TRBV5-4 and TRBJ2-7, with a possible D match to TRBD1 (5 bases). Trimming stripped 2 bases from V and 3 bases from J, with 12 bases between. This CDR3 has 14 amino acids. Germline V gene data show CDR1 as SGHNT and CDR2 as YYREEE (reference sequence). CDR3 DNA: TGTGCCAGCAGCTTCAGGGATTCCGACTACGAGCAGTACTTC. Encoded protein: CASSFRDSDYEQYF.

This chain joins TRBV7-6 and TRBJ2-5; D is perhaps TRBD2 (5 bases). The CDR3 length is 15 residues. CDR1 and CDR2 from the germline V gene are SGHVS and FNYEAQ. V was trimmed by 1 base and J by 1 base, leaving 10 bases between them. In nucleotides, the CDR3 is TGTGCCAGCAGCTTAGAGGTAGCGCCCCAAGAGACCCAGTACTTC. This encodes CASSLEVAPQETQYF.

The chain uses TRBV4-3 and TRBJ1-1, with 7 bases lining up with TRBD1. V lost 3 bases and J lost 1; bases outside the gene matches: 14. The CDR3 is 18 residues long. Germline V gene lookup returns CDR1 LGHNA and CDR2 YSLEER. DNA for the CDR3: TGCGCCAGCAGCCACAGAAGTCCGACAGGGTGGGGGAACACTGAAGCTTTCTTT. Protein sequence: CASSHRSPTGWGNTEAFF.

The rearrangement uses TRBV7-9 and TRBJ2-7; 7 nucleotides line up with TRBD2. The CDR3 extends over 16 amino acids. Per germline, CDR1 SEHNR and CDR2 FQNEAQ (reference sequence). V shed 4 bases and J 2 bases; nucleotides not matched to a gene: 11. The CDR3 sequence: CASSSLGEGTAYEQYF. The DNA of the CDR3 is TGTGCCAGCAGCTCGCTTGGGGAGGGGACCGCCTACGAGCAGTACTTC.

V and J are TRBV27 and TRBJ1-5, with D uncertain. The germline gives CDR1 MNHEY, CDR2 SMNVEV (reference sequence). V lost 1 base to trimming and J lost 4 bases, with 5 bases between them. CDR3 length: 13 amino acids. In nucleotides, the CDR3 is TGTGCCAGCAGTTTATGGCTGAATCAGCCCCAGCATTTT. This encodes CASSLWLNQPQHF.

CDR3 protein: CASSLASPSGSIGGELFF. CDR3 nucleotides: TGCGCCAGCAGCTTGGCGTCTCCTAGCGGGAGTATCGGCGGGGAGCTGTTTTTT. V and J are TRBV5-1 and TRBJ2-2; the match to TRBD2 covers 10 bases. V lost 0 bases, J lost 7 bases, and 12 bases stayed unmatched. The CDR3 is 18 amino acids. From germline, CDR1 is SGHRS and CDR2 YFSETQ.